Presented here are 32 T cell receptor beta chains from one specimen sequenced in a study of blood T cell repertoires in COVID-19. The table came from immunoSEQ multiplex PCR; TCRdb's copy has only in-frame clones and leaves some out. The repertoire consists of roughly 250,000 clones, with around 90% occurring once and the leading ten covering roughly 7%. Sequenced material: peripheral blood. The source is a man in his fifties or sixties who had recovered from COVID-19.

The rearrangement joins TRBV3-1 (or the pseudogene TRBV3-2) to TRBJ1-6; D not resolved. Trimming pared 0 bases from V and 6 bases from J, leaving 12 bases between. Looked up from germline, CDR1 is LGHDT and CDR2 is YNNKEL (reference sequence). This CDR3 region has 16 residues. The CDR3 sequence is CASSQDFSGFNSPLHF. CDR3 nucleotide sequence: TGTGCCAGCAGCCAAGACTTCTCGGGGTTTAATTCACCCCTCCACTTT.

The CDR3 nucleotides read TGTGCCAGCAGCTCGTCCAGGGGAGGCTACACCTTC. Residues: CASSSSRGGYTF. The chain employs TRBV5-6 and TRBJ1-2; tentative D call: TRBD1 (6 bases). Germline assignment: CDR1 SGHDT and CDR2 YYEEEE. V lost 3 bases to trimming and J lost 8 bases, with 11 bases between them. This CDR3 spans 12 amino acids.

CDR3: CASSITGDGNQPQHF. The CDR3 bases are TGTGCCAGCAGTATCACAGGGGACGGCAATCAGCCCCAGCATTTT. This chain joins TRBV28 and TRBJ1-5, with 7 positions matching TRBD1. CDR3 size: 15 residues. J was trimmed by 2 bases and V by 5 bases; bases with no gene match: 6. Looked up from germline, CDR1 is MDHEN and CDR2 is SYDVKM.

This rearrangement joins TRBV27 to TRBJ2-1; maybe TRBD1 (6 bases). Germline CDR1 is MNHEY and CDR2 is SMNVEV (reference sequence). V lost 6 bases and J lost 11, with 17 bases in between. The CDR3 runs to 13 residues. The CDR3 DNA sequence: TGTGCCAGCAGATCCGCTGATAGGGACAAGCAGTTCTTC. It encodes CASRSADRDKQFF.

This chain links TRBV3-1 (or the pseudogene TRBV3-2) with TRBJ2-1; 12 bases are shared with TRBD2. V dropped 5 bases and J dropped 4; count of bases not matched to a gene: 6. CDR1 is LGHDT, CDR2 YNNKEL, per germline (reference sequence). The CDR3 consists of 16 residues. The CDR3 DNA reads TGTGCCAGCAGCAGGGGGACTAGCGGGCCTTACAATGAGCAGTTCTTC. Translated: CASSRGTSGPYNEQFF.

The rearrangement uses TRBV7-8 and TRBJ1-5; no definite D call. The CDR3 consists of 17 residues. Looked up from germline, CDR1 is SGHVS and CDR2 is FQNEAQ. V was clipped by 0 bases and J by 0 bases, with 12 bases between them. The DNA of the CDR3 is TGTGCCAGCAGCTTAGCTTATGGCGGACTTAGCAATCAGCCCCAGCATTTT. Amino acid sequence: CASSLAYGGLSNQPQHF. Together with reference TRBV7-8 and TRBJ1-5, the CDR3 gives the full variable domain: GAGVSQSPRYKVAKRGQDVALRCDPISGHVSLFWYQQALGQGPEFLTYFQNEAQLDKSGLPSDRFFAERPEGSVSTLKIQRTQQEDSAVYLCASSLAYGGLSNQPQHFGDGTRLSIL.

J is TRBJ1-1 and V is TRBV5-5; D might be TRBD1 (6 bases). CDR3 length: 16 residues. The germline V gene has CDR1 SGHKS and CDR2 YYEKEE (reference sequence). V lost 0 bases and J 4 bases, leaving 16 bases between the germline ends. The CDR3, as DNA: TGTGCCAGCAGCTTGGGGACAGCCCCAGGCAGCACTGAAGCTTTCTTT. Its translation is CASSLGTAPGSTEAFF.

This chain connects TRBV7-2 to TRBJ2-7, with D possibly TRBD2 on 6 matching bases. CDR3 length: 13 residues. V gave up 2 bases and J gave up 5 bases, with 10 bases separating them. CDR1 is SGHTA, CDR2 FQGNSA, per germline. The CDR3 region is CASSLSGEHEQYV. DNA for the CDR3: TGTGCCAGCAGCTTATCGGGGGAGCACGAGCAGTACGTC.

V usage is TRBV18 and J usage is TRBJ2-3, with 12 bases aligning to TRBD2. In germline, CDR1 is KGHSH, CDR2 LQKENI. With 0 bases clipped from V and 4 bases from J, the junction kept 5 bases outside the gene matches. The CDR3 loop spans 17 amino acids. The CDR3 sequence is CASSPPRTSGDPDTQYF. DNA for the CDR3: TGTGCCAGCTCACCACCGAGGACTAGCGGGGACCCAGATACGCAGTATTTT.

The chain has TRBV11-2 and TRBJ2-5; D is ambiguous. This CDR3 has 17 amino acids. V was trimmed by 3 bases and J by 2 bases, leaving 19 bases between them. Germline V gene lookup returns CDR1 SGHAT and CDR2 FQNNGV. Here the CDR3 reads CASSFVLAETLQETQYF. The CDR3 DNA is TGTGCCAGCAGCTTTGTTTTGGCAGAGACTCTACAAGAGACCCAGTACTTC.

The V and J genes are TRBV6-5 and TRBJ2-1; possible D gene TRBD1, 6 bases. Germline CDR1 reads MNHEY; CDR2 reads SVGAGI. V gave up 7 bases and J gave up 9 bases, with 13 bases separating them. CDR3 length equals 12 residues. The CDR3 loop is CASTRGVGEQFF. The DNA for the CDR3 is TGTGCCAGCACCAGGGGAGTCGGTGAGCAGTTCTTC.

The chain recombines TRBV28 with TRBJ2-1; 10 bases line up with TRBD1. This CDR3 region has 16 residues. Germline V gene lookup returns CDR1 MDHEN and CDR2 SYDVKM. Trimming removed 4 bases from V and 7 bases from J; junction bases left unmatched: 10. CDR3 DNA: TGTGCCAGCAGTTCATACCCGGGACAGGGGAGGAATGAGCAGTTCTTC. It translates to CASSSYPGQGRNEQFF.

The chain carries TRBV19 and TRBJ2-1, with D possibly being TRBD2 (10 bases). The CDR3 covers 19 residues. V was shortened by 5 bases and J by 6 bases, with 29 bases between the two germline ends. CDR1 and CDR2 from the germline V gene are LNHDA and SQIVND (reference sequence). This chain's CDR3 is CASSGQTGGRLAGVNEQFF. DNA of the CDR3: TGTGCCAGTAGTGGACAGACAGGGGGTAGGCTAGCGGGGGTCAATGAGCAGTTCTTC.

The CDR3 nucleotides read TGTGCCAGCTCACCAGTAGAGAACACTGAAGCTTTCTTT. Its protein product is CASSPVENTEAFF. The chain links TRBV18 to TRBJ1-1; D not certain. The V gene's germline CDR1 is KGHSH and CDR2 LQKENI. V lost 2 bases to trimming and J lost 1 base, with 5 bases between them. The CDR3 is 13 residues long. Filled out from reference TRBV18 and TRBJ1-1, the complete variable domain reads NAGVMQNPRHLVRRRGQEARLRCSPMKGHSHVYWYRQLPEEGLKFMVYLQKENIIDESGMPKERFSAEFPKEGPSILRIQQVVRGDSAAYFCASSPVENTEAFFGQGTRLTVV.

The chain joins TRBV2 to TRBJ2-7; the match to TRBD1 covers 8 bases. Germline V gene data show CDR1 as SNHLY and CDR2 as FYNNEI. Unmatched junction bases numbered 6, after V lost 6 bases and J lost 2 bases. The CDR3 has 14 amino acids. The CDR3 region has the DNA TGTGCCAGCAGGAGTGGACAGGGCCCCTACGAGCAGTACTTC. It specifies CASRSGQGPYEQYF.

This chain links TRBV30 with TRBJ2-6, with a weak D call TRBD2 (5 bases). V shed 1 base and J shed 2 bases, with 9 bases lying between them. The germline CDR1 and CDR2 sequences are GTSNPN and SVGIG (reference sequence). The CDR3 has 15 amino acids. The CDR3 nucleotides are TGTGCCTGGAGTGGGGCGGGCACTGGGGCCAACGTCCTGACTTTC. It specifies CAWSGAGTGANVLTF.

The chain is built from TRBV5-1 and TRBJ2-2; TRBD2 is a possible D gene (6 bases). V was trimmed by 0 bases and J by 5 bases, leaving 11 bases between them. The V gene's germline CDR1 is SGHRS and CDR2 YFSETQ. The CDR3 length is 15 residues. The CDR3 reads CASSLGVAGTGELFF. CDR3 coding DNA: TGCGCCAGCAGCTTGGGGGTCGCGGGAACCGGGGAGCTGTTTTTT.

This rearrangement joins TRBV6-5 to TRBJ1-5, with D uncertain. In germline, CDR1 is MNHEY, CDR2 SVGAGI. V was clipped by 6 bases and J by 0 bases, with 9 bases between them. The CDR3 has 14 amino acids. In DNA form, the CDR3 reads TGTGCCAGCAGGGAGCGGGGTAGCAATCAGCCCCAGCATTTT. Its translation is CASRERGSNQPQHF.

The CDR3 loop reads CASSPGTAYNSPLHF. As DNA, the CDR3 is TGTGCCAGCAGCCCAGGAACGGCGTATAATTCACCCCTCCACTTT. The chain links TRBV3-1 (or the pseudogene TRBV3-2) to TRBJ1-6; D not resolved. CDR3 size: 15 residues. Germline V CDR1 and CDR2: LGHDT, YNNKEL (reference sequence). Trimming pared 4 bases from V and 4 bases from J, leaving 11 bases between.

The J gene is TRBJ1-2, the V gene TRBV7-2; D unresolved. Trimming left V 5 bases short and J 2 bases short, with 15 bases between. Germline CDR1 is SGHTA and CDR2 is FQGNSA. There are 15 residues in the CDR3. The CDR3 DNA is TGTGCCAGCAGCCTACCCCCCCCTCTAAACTATGGCTACACCTTC. Translating it yields CASSLPPPLNYGYTF.

A single count supports this clone. The rearrangement joins TRBV11-2 to TRBJ1-6; D is ambiguous. Germline V gene data show CDR1 as SGHAT and CDR2 as FQNNGV. The CDR3 sequence is 13 residues long. Trimming stripped 1 base from V and 6 bases from J, with 4 bases between. CDR3 in amino acids: CASSLAGNSPLHF. The CDR3, as DNA: TGTGCCAGCAGCTTAGCCGGTAATTCACCCCTCCACTTT. Complete variable domain (other parts from reference TRBV11-2 and TRBJ1-6): EAGVAQSPRYKIIEKRQSVAFWCNPISGHATLYWYQQILGQGPKLLIQFQNNGVVDDSQLPKDRFSAERLKGVDSTLKIQPAKLEDSAVYLCASSLAGNSPLHFGNGTRLTVT.

The chain's CDR3 is CASSVGGGTDTQYF. The CDR3 DNA is TGTGCCAGCAGTGTAGGAGGAGGCACAGATACGCAGTATTTT. The chain uses TRBV25-1 and TRBJ2-3; D is perhaps TRBD2 (5 bases). V shed 4 bases and J shed 1 base, with 9 bases lying between them. Germline-derived CDR1 and CDR2 are MGHDK and SYGVNS. This CDR3 spans 14 amino acids.

The V and J genes are TRBV9 and TRBJ2-3, with 7 bases aligning to TRBD2. The CDR3 has 19 amino acids. J lost 2 bases, V lost 0 bases, and 15 bases had no gene match. CDR1 and CDR2 from the germline V gene are SGDLS and YYNGEE. The CDR3 coding sequence is TGTGCCAGCAGCGTAGTAGAAGAATTGGTGGCGGGGGTCACAGATACGCAGTATTTT. Encoded protein: CASSVVEELVAGVTDTQYF.

V is TRBV13 and J is TRBJ1-4; D may be TRBD1 (6 bases). Trimming shortened V by 5 bases and J by 5 bases, and 18 bases separated the two germline ends. The CDR3 runs to 16 residues. Germline loops: CDR1 PRHDT, CDR2 FYEKMQ (reference sequence). CDR3 sequence: CASSVASRGGNEKLFF. The CDR3 coding sequence is TGTGCCAGCAGCGTAGCCTCTAGGGGGGGAAATGAAAAACTGTTTTTT.

V gene TRBV6-9 combines with J gene TRBJ2-4; 11 bases line up with TRBD1. There are 16 residues in the CDR3. Losses at the gene ends were 2 bases for V and 6 bases for J; bases not matched to a gene: 6. CDR1 is MNHGY, CDR2 SVAAGI, per germline. In DNA form, the CDR3 reads TGTGCCAGCAGTTATCCCGGACAGGGGGCGAGAAACATTCAGTACTTC. This codes for CASSYPGQGARNIQYF.

Comment on this clone: This specimen includes other DNA sequences encoding the same CDR3. This rearrangement joins TRBV5-6 to TRBJ1-2; 7 bases fit TRBD1. J was trimmed by 6 bases and V by 5 bases; bases with no gene match: 10. The CDR3 has 14 amino acids. Germline V gene sequence: CDR1 SGHDT, CDR2 YYEEEE. The CDR3: CASSLKTGMDGYTF. Here the CDR3 DNA reads TGTGCCAGCAGTCTGAAGACAGGGATGGATGGCTACACCTTC.

CDR3: CASSFTPGLAGGRPGELFF. Here the CDR3 DNA reads TGCGCCAGCAGCTTCACCCCGGGACTAGCGGGGGGGCGGCCCGGGGAGCTGTTTTTT. The chain couples TRBV5-1 to TRBJ2-2; 16 nucleotides match TRBD2. The J segment lost 6 bases and the V segment lost 2 bases, leaving 10 bases of the junction unmatched. The germline CDR1 and CDR2 sequences are SGHRS and YFSETQ. The CDR3 totals 19 residues.

J is TRBJ2-1 and V is TRBV6-1, with D perhaps TRBD1 (5 bases). The CDR3 extends over 15 amino acids. The V end lost 2 bases, the J end lost 2 bases, and 10 bases lay between the germline ends. Germline lookup yields CDR1 MNHNS and CDR2 SASEGT. CDR3: CASSERRGPYNEQFF. Written as DNA, the CDR3 is TGTGCCAGCAGTGAACGAAGGGGTCCCTACAATGAGCAGTTCTTC.

CDR3 bases: TGTGCCAGCTCCCGAAACCGGGAGTCTAATGAAAAACTGTTTTTT. Translation: CASSRNRESNEKLFF. The chain has TRBV18 and TRBJ1-4; no reliable D call. The CDR3 contains 15 residues. Germline CDR1 reads KGHSH; CDR2 reads LQKENI. V was pared by 6 bases and J by 3 bases, with 14 bases between.

This chain links TRBV5-5 with TRBJ1-5, with D tentatively TRBD1 (6 bases). Trimming cost V 4 bases and J 6 bases, with 20 bases left between them. Germline lookup yields CDR1 SGHKS and CDR2 YYEKEE (reference sequence). There are 16 residues in the CDR3. The CDR3 here is CASSPKVGGQSQPQHF. The CDR3 DNA sequence: TGTGCCAGCAGCCCCAAGGTTGGGGGCCAAAGTCAGCCCCAGCATTTT.

The chain is built from TRBV18 and TRBJ2-5; 10 nucleotides align to TRBD2. V dropped 0 bases and J dropped 0; count of bases not matched to a gene: 1. Germline CDR1 and CDR2: KGHSH and LQKENI. The CDR3 has 16 amino acids. The CDR3 sequence: CASSPPSGGHQETQYF. The CDR3 DNA follows: TGTGCCAGCTCACCACCTAGCGGGGGGCACCAAGAGACCCAGTACTTC.

The gene calls are TRBV5-1 and TRBJ1-4; D is possibly TRBD1 (5 bases). The V and J ends lost 2 bases and 8 bases respectively, with 13 bases between them. Looked up from germline, CDR1 is SGHRS and CDR2 is YFSETQ. The CDR3 is 14 residues long. The CDR3 loop is CASSLGGDWEKLFF. The CDR3 nucleotides read TGCGCCAGCAGCTTAGGCGGGGACTGGGAAAAACTGTTTTTT.